The entry that follows covers one T cell receptor beta chain sequence. This clonotype has just a few counts. What this receptor recognizes is not known. Base quality data are lacking; no much larger clone is found one base away. These data belong to a study of CD8 T cells in ankylosing spondylitis (dated by TCRdb to about 2017). At the level of the whole study: T cell receptor beta repertoires were profiled in healthy donors and ankylosing spondylitis patients so that disease-linked TCR variants could be found. In total, the full study cohort was made up of approximately 99 healthy donors and 25 ankylosing spondylitis patients. Peripheral blood was sampled, and synovial fluid was additionally collected from ankylosing spondylitis patients.

Results the study describes overall, beyond this receptor: Some of the motif variants had been reported before in the synovial fluid and blood of reactive arthritis patients, a finding that suggests common disease-initiation mechanisms. According to the report, matched synovial fluid samples from ankylosing spondylitis patients were significantly enriched for the disease-linked clones. The disease-linked clones had a CD8+ phenotype and were found at relatively low frequencies in peripheral blood. A TCR beta motif of roughly 8 highly homologous amino acid variants appeared characteristic of blood from ankylosing spondylitis patients.

Sequenced using an Illumina HiSeq 2500. Quantitative 5'-RACE with molecular barcodes was the method used to prepare the TCR beta libraries. Regarding the original processing steps: To identify disease-linked TCR variants, a new computational method was used, one built on a probabilistic model of VDJ rearrangement. The public reads were run again by TCRdb, first through fastp at Q25 and then through MiXCR, and only productive beta chains were kept. Rows are combined by CDR3 protein, so each entry shows the most common genes and DNA. The V and J calls were determined by TCRdb, not by the authors. The sample table lists approximately 350,000 distinct CDR3 sequences, 20% to 25% of them with a count of one. Approximately 14% of the sample is taken by the ten largest. From the cysteine up to the phenylalanine, the CDR3 has a length of 12 residues. The kept DNA is CDR3 alone, 36 bases in frame from the first base. V gives up 2 bases and J gives up 6 bases, and the segment between their germline ends measures 8 bases. From a lookup of the germline V gene (reference sequence), CDR1 and CDR2 are SEHNR and FQNEAQ.

This chain joins TRBV7-9 to TRBJ2-7, with no D gene named confidently. The clonotype comes from a male donor with ankylosing spondylitis or in good health (not recorded which). The specimen was blood, either unsorted or a sorted T cell fraction (not recorded which). CDR3 region: CASSLMVGEQYF. The DNA sequence is TGTGCCAGCAGCTTAATGGTTGGCGAGCAGTACTTC.